Listed below are T cell receptor beta chains from one sample, sequenced in a study of human T cells and chemical hapten exposure. TCRdb used MiXCR to reprocess the RACE reads, holding one entry per CDR3 protein. The sample shows 340,000 or so distinct CDR3 sequences, under 8% of them seen only once. The sequencing used whole blood, collected in connection with sensitization to the hapten diphenylcyclopropenone (DPC). These receptors were collected from a woman under 30 with alopecia areata. Some clones in this sample may be carry-over from other donors' samples. Each CDR3 is given with its conserved first and last residue. The order of the fields is J gene, D gene, V gene, CDR3 protein. D genes are given only for firm matches.

j_call: TRBJ2-5
d_call: TRBD2
v_call: TRBV20-1
cdr3_aa: CSAEGTSGNQETQYF

j_call: TRBJ2-3
d_call: TRBD2
v_call: TRBV7-2
cdr3_aa: CASSLNAAGVTDTQYF

j_call: TRBJ2-7
d_call: NA
v_call: TRBV6-5
cdr3_aa: CASSQTVSRYEQYF

j_call: TRBJ1-6
d_call: NA
v_call: TRBV5-1
cdr3_aa: CASSFDQSPLHF

j_call: TRBJ2-7
d_call: NA
v_call: TRBV21-1
cdr3_aa: CASSTTGGTHYRGPYEQYF

j_call: TRBJ2-4
d_call: NA
v_call: TRBV20-1
cdr3_aa: CSAKGGDLAKNIQYF

j_call: TRBJ1-2
d_call: TRBD1
v_call: TRBV4-3
cdr3_aa: CASSQGQGADGYTF

j_call: TRBJ2-1
d_call: TRBD1
v_call: TRBV28
cdr3_aa: CASSGTGLSNEQFF

j_call: TRBJ1-1
d_call: NA
v_call: TRBV6-2/TRBV6-3
cdr3_aa: CASSASVEAFF

j_call: TRBJ2-4
d_call: NA
v_call: TRBV7-9
cdr3_aa: CASSFYRVRDLAKNIQYF

j_call: TRBJ1-1
d_call: NA
v_call: TRBV5-1
cdr3_aa: CASSLDVRDVGTEAFF

j_call: TRBJ2-4
d_call: NA
v_call: TRBV28
cdr3_aa: CASSPGTGKNIQYF

j_call: TRBJ1-3
d_call: TRBD1
v_call: TRBV11-2
cdr3_aa: CASSVGQGSGNTIYF

j_call: TRBJ1-1
d_call: TRBD1
v_call: TRBV5-6
cdr3_aa: CASSTSRGATEAFF

j_call: TRBJ2-1
d_call: TRBD2
v_call: TRBV7-2
cdr3_aa: CASSPGGGSNEQFF

j_call: TRBJ2-3
d_call: TRBD2
v_call: TRBV10-3
cdr3_aa: CAITPTSGVTDTQYF

j_call: TRBJ1-6
d_call: NA
v_call: TRBV25-1
cdr3_aa: CASRPSSYNSPLHF

j_call: TRBJ2-7
d_call: NA
v_call: TRBV27
cdr3_aa: CASSRLVNLEQYF

j_call: TRBJ2-3
d_call: NA
v_call: TRBV27
cdr3_aa: CASSLSRVTDTQYF

j_call: TRBJ2-5
d_call: NA
v_call: TRBV7-2
cdr3_aa: CVTSGLGGMKETQYF

j_call: TRBJ2-1
d_call: NA
v_call: TRBV7-6
cdr3_aa: CASSPSGLGVDEQFF

j_call: TRBJ2-1
d_call: TRBD2
v_call: TRBV7-3
cdr3_aa: CASSSLAGGLNEQFF

j_call: TRBJ2-3
d_call: NA
v_call: TRBV6-1
cdr3_aa: CASSFWRGTSTDTQYF

j_call: TRBJ2-3
d_call: NA
v_call: TRBV7-2
cdr3_aa: CASSFDRSRPDTQYF

j_call: TRBJ2-3
d_call: NA
v_call: TRBV2
cdr3_aa: CASSDPDTQYF

j_call: TRBJ2-2
d_call: NA
v_call: TRBV27
cdr3_aa: CASSLLQPNTGELFF

j_call: TRBJ2-7
d_call: TRBD1
v_call: TRBV6-2/TRBV6-3
cdr3_aa: CASSYSPGQGKDEQYF

j_call: TRBJ1-2
d_call: NA
v_call: TRBV14
cdr3_aa: CASSQDSYAGSSGYTF

j_call: TRBJ1-2
d_call: NA
v_call: TRBV2
cdr3_aa: CASSPGSANYGYTF

j_call: TRBJ1-1
d_call: TRBD1
v_call: TRBV4-1
cdr3_aa: CASSQGDREGTEAFF

j_call: TRBJ2-7
d_call: TRBD1
v_call: TRBV6-1
cdr3_aa: CASSEANRGYEQYF

j_call: TRBJ2-5
d_call: TRBD2
v_call: TRBV6-1
cdr3_aa: CASGLAGGETRYF

j_call: TRBJ2-7
d_call: NA
v_call: TRBV5-8
cdr3_aa: CASSVLQGASYEQYF

j_call: TRBJ2-7
d_call: NA
v_call: TRBV2
cdr3_aa: CASSAPGRQYF

j_call: TRBJ2-5
d_call: TRBD1
v_call: TRBV29-1
cdr3_aa: CSVRDREETQYF

j_call: TRBJ2-1
d_call: TRBD2
v_call: TRBV10-3
cdr3_aa: CAISEILAGGNEQFF

j_call: TRBJ1-6
d_call: TRBD1
v_call: TRBV4-3
cdr3_aa: CASSQGDRGHSPLHF

j_call: TRBJ2-3
d_call: TRBD2
v_call: TRBV2
cdr3_aa: CASGKERGGADTQYF

j_call: TRBJ1-1
d_call: TRBD1
v_call: TRBV7-6
cdr3_aa: CASSLGEDRPNTEAFF

j_call: TRBJ2-5
d_call: TRBD2
v_call: TRBV12-3/TRBV12-4
cdr3_aa: CASSFGLAGRETQYF

j_call: TRBJ2-3
d_call: TRBD1
v_call: TRBV11-2
cdr3_aa: CASSSIGQGGDTQYF

j_call: TRBJ1-6
d_call: TRBD1
v_call: TRBV3-1
cdr3_aa: CASSQGVATGTTGSPLHF

j_call: TRBJ2-3
d_call: NA
v_call: TRBV4-1
cdr3_aa: CASSQWMAGPTLKDTQYF

j_call: TRBJ1-2
d_call: NA
v_call: TRBV29-1
cdr3_aa: CSVYKNEVYGYTF

j_call: TRBJ2-2
d_call: NA
v_call: TRBV7-7
cdr3_aa: CASSTWERRELFF

j_call: TRBJ1-5
d_call: NA
v_call: TRBV6-6
cdr3_aa: CASSYGEGFRNQPQHF

j_call: TRBJ1-1
d_call: TRBD1
v_call: TRBV6-1
cdr3_aa: CASSESRTGGTEAFF

j_call: TRBJ2-7
d_call: TRBD2
v_call: TRBV12-3/TRBV12-4
cdr3_aa: CASSRTSGGERPEQYF

j_call: TRBJ2-7
d_call: NA
v_call: TRBV6-6
cdr3_aa: CACSYSYSISSTYEQYF

j_call: TRBJ2-1
d_call: NA
v_call: TRBV6-5
cdr3_aa: CASSAGTNSYNEQFF

j_call: TRBJ1-4
d_call: NA
v_call: TRBV7-2
cdr3_aa: CASSLLLSEKLFF

j_call: TRBJ2-3
d_call: TRBD2
v_call: TRBV2
cdr3_aa: CASIEWRGGEDTQYF

j_call: TRBJ2-3
d_call: NA
v_call: TRBV7-2
cdr3_aa: CASSLAGWGADTQYF

j_call: TRBJ2-7
d_call: NA
v_call: TRBV28
cdr3_aa: CATRPRTPKGGYEQYF

j_call: TRBJ2-1
d_call: NA
v_call: TRBV7-2
cdr3_aa: CASSLVGDNEQFF

j_call: TRBJ1-2
d_call: TRBD1
v_call: TRBV4-3
cdr3_aa: CASSLSGTGGDYGYTF

j_call: TRBJ2-7
d_call: NA
v_call: TRBV6-5
cdr3_aa: CASSSSDRTYEQYF